Sequencing of this TCR beta chain was carried out in a study of regulatory T cells in long-lasting Graves disease. Whole-study results and caveats: Shared public clonotypes totalled about 2,800 in persistent patients, compared with about 970 in new patients.

The time point here: persistent/refractory GD, antithyroid drugs over 5 years with positive TRAb. Extracted RNA from PBMCs served as the source of the TCR library. The TCR beta library used iRepertoire HTBI primers with Arm-PCR amplification of CDR3. MiXCR was run by TCRdb on the multiplex PCR reads, yielding one entry per CDR3 protein. In the table there are around 430,000 distinct CDR3 sequences, less than 25% of which are singletons. This clonotype turned up a few times. Its specificity is not known. CDR1 is DFQATT, CDR2 SNEGSKA, per germline (reference sequence). The CDR3 runs 15 residues. V was shortened by 0 bases and J by 2 bases, with 13 bases between the two germline ends.

The sequence came from a female donor with Graves disease. The chain uses TRBV20-1 and TRBJ1-1; D perhaps matches TRBD1 (6 bases). Sample: peripheral blood mononuclear cells (PBMCs), taken when the disease was refractory, from a patient treated with antithyroid drugs. In DNA form, the CDR3 reads TGCAGTGCTAGAGACCCCCGGGACACCAACACTGAAGCTTTCTTT. This encodes CSARDPRDTNTEAFF.